Presented here are 18 T cell receptor beta chains from one specimen sequenced in a study of blood T cell repertoires in COVID-19. Clones were read by immunoSEQ multiplex PCR, and TCRdb kept only the in-frame ones, dropping some. The table shows hundreds of thousands of clones, with roughly nine tenths occurring only once. The sequenced material came from PBMCs or T cells enriched from blood (not recorded which). These receptors all come from a man between 18 and 35 years old who had recovered from COVID-19.

The V gene is TRBV18, the J gene TRBJ2-7; D uncertain. CDR3 size: 12 residues. Trimming cost V 6 bases and J 4 bases, with 10 bases left between them. The germline CDR1 and CDR2 sequences are KGHSH and LQKENI. The CDR3 DNA sequence: TGTGCCAGCTCCTTAACTGAGTACGAGCAGTACTTC. Translated, it gives CASSLTEYEQYF.

The chain is built from TRBV5-1 and TRBJ2-1, with 7 bases matching TRBD2. V lost 0 bases and J lost 4; bases outside the gene matches: 4. The CDR3 totals 15 residues. Germline assignment: CDR1 SGHRS and CDR2 YFSETQ. CDR3 residues: CASSLGGSTYNEQFF. CDR3 bases: TGCGCCAGCAGCTTGGGCGGGAGTACATACAATGAGCAGTTCTTC.

The chain combines TRBV24-1 with TRBJ2-3, with 7 bases identical to TRBD2. Unmatched junction bases numbered 5, after V lost 10 bases and J lost 2 bases. The germline gives CDR1 KGHDR, CDR2 SFDVKD. The length of the CDR3 is 13 residues. The CDR3 is CATNRGDTDTQYF. The CDR3 nucleotides read TGTGCCACTAACCGGGGGGACACAGATACGCAGTATTTT.

The genes are TRBV18 and TRBJ1-1; 7 nucleotides line up with TRBD1. With 3 bases clipped from V and 4 bases from J, the junction kept 5 bases outside the gene matches. This CDR3 region has 14 residues. Germline V gene sequence: CDR1 KGHSH, CDR2 LQKENI. The CDR3 protein is CASSPGQLSTEAFF. The CDR3, as DNA: TGTGCCAGCTCACCGGGACAGTTAAGCACTGAAGCTTTCTTT.

The chain links TRBV4-3 to TRBJ2-1, with 8 bases that match TRBD2. CDR1 is LGHNA and CDR2 is YSLEER in the germline V gene. The CDR3 loop spans 16 amino acids. With 1 base clipped from V and 2 bases from J, the junction kept 4 bases outside the gene matches. CDR3 loop: CASSQGAGETYNEQFF. As DNA, the CDR3 is TGCGCCAGCAGCCAAGGAGCGGGAGAGACCTACAATGAGCAGTTCTTC.

The J gene is TRBJ1-5, the V gene TRBV12-3 or TRBV12-4; tentative D call: TRBD1 (6 bases). With 6 bases removed from V and 10 bases from J, the gap between germline ends came to 16 bases. The CDR3 runs 13 residues. The CDR3 nucleotides are TGTGCCAGCAGCCAGGGGTACTTTCGTCCCCAGCATTTT. It translates to CASSQGYFRPQHF.

This clone showed up just a few times. The chain joins TRBV12-5 to TRBJ1-1; D is unclear. This CDR3 has 17 amino acids. CDR1 and CDR2 (germline): LGHNT, FRNRAP. V shed 0 bases and J shed 0 bases, with 14 bases lying between them. The chain's CDR3 is CASGLVPLVTLNTEAFF. The CDR3, as DNA: TGTGCTAGTGGTTTGGTACCCCTAGTGACGTTGAACACTGAAGCTTTCTTT.

The rearrangement joins TRBV28 to TRBJ1-3; 7 positions agree with TRBD1. CDR1 is MDHEN and CDR2 is SYDVKM in the germline V gene. V dropped 3 bases and J dropped 8; count of bases not matched to a gene: 10. The length of the CDR3 is 15 residues. The CDR3 DNA reads TGTGCCAGCAGTTTCAACGGACAGGCGAAACACACCATATATTTT. Its translation: CASSFNGQAKHTIYF.

This clone was seen once. CDR3 loop: CASKRLSYEQYF. CDR3 in DNA: TGTGCCAGCAAGAGGCTTTCCTACGAGCAGTACTTC. The rearrangement uses TRBV28 and TRBJ2-7, with D unclear. The V gene's germline CDR1 is MDHEN and CDR2 SYDVKM. This CDR3 spans 12 amino acids. Trimming stripped 7 bases from V and 1 base from J, with 8 bases between.

The chain uses TRBV15 and TRBJ2-7; D not certain. The CDR3 length is 12 residues. In germline, CDR1 is LNHNV, CDR2 YYDKDF (reference sequence). V shed 0 bases and J shed 6 bases, with 6 bases lying between them. The DNA of the CDR3 is TGTGCCACCAGCAGAGAGGGCCTCGAGCAGTACTTC. The encoded protein is CATSREGLEQYF.

The V gene is TRBV12-1, the J gene TRBJ2-1; the table gives TRBD2 as D, unverified against the DNA. TRBV12-1 represents a pseudogene. CDR3 length: 16 residues. DNA for the CDR3: TGTGCCAGCAGCTTTGCCCTAGCGGGAGTGTGGAATGAGCAGTTCTTC. Its translation: CASSFALAGVWNEQFF.

V and J are TRBV2 and TRBJ1-2; 7 positions agree with TRBD1. Trimming cost V 6 bases and J 5 bases; bases outside gene matches: 9. The CDR3 has 14 amino acids. CDR1 SNHLY and CDR2 FYNNEI come from the germline V gene. CDR3 coding DNA: TGTGCCAGCAGCACCAGGACAGGCACATATGGCTACACCTTC. It is translated as CASSTRTGTYGYTF.

This rearrangement joins TRBV5-1 to TRBJ2-7; D perhaps matches TRBD1 (6 bases). V lost 1 base and J lost 5, with 19 bases in between. The CDR3 spans 16 residues. Per germline, CDR1 SGHRS and CDR2 YFSETQ. The CDR3 coding sequence is TGCGCCAGCAGCTTGAGGTTTTCAGGGACAACGGACGAGCAGTACTTC. This translates into CASSLRFSGTTDEQYF.

The chain combines TRBV11-3 with TRBJ2-3; D is undetermined. The CDR3 is made up of 13 amino acids. The V end was cut by 5 bases, the J end by 3 bases, with 9 bases between. Germline CDR1 is SGHNT and CDR2 is YENEEA. CDR3 protein: CASSIEPTDTQYF. The CDR3 DNA reads TGTGCCAGCAGCATTGAGCCAACAGATACGCAGTATTTT.

This chain joins TRBV11-2 and TRBJ2-5; the match to TRBD1 covers 8 bases. With V trimmed by 6 bases and J by 3 bases, 9 bases remained unmatched. Germline CDR1 and CDR2: SGHAT and FQNNGV. This CDR3 has 15 amino acids. As DNA, the CDR3 is TGTGCCAGCAGACCGAGGGCAGGGGGCGAAGAGACCCAGTACTTC. Protein product: CASRPRAGGEETQYF.

The V and J genes are TRBV6-5 and TRBJ1-3; 8 positions agree with TRBD1. The CDR3 is made up of 16 amino acids. V shed 2 bases and J 0 bases; nucleotides not matched to a gene: 3. Germline V lookup: CDR1 MNHEY, CDR2 SVGAGI. The DNA for the CDR3 is TGTGCCAGCAGTTACACAGGGGGGGACTCTGGAAACACCATATATTTT. This translates into CASSYTGGDSGNTIYF.

V and J are TRBV4-1 and TRBJ1-1; D ambiguous. V was trimmed by 4 bases and J by 2 bases, leaving 14 bases between them. In germline, CDR1 is MGHRA, CDR2 YSYEKL. The length of the CDR3 is 15 residues. The CDR3 region has the DNA TGCGCCAGCAGCCCTCAATTGGCAGGAAACACTGAAGCTTTCTTT. Translation: CASSPQLAGNTEAFF.

V gene TRBV3-1 (or the pseudogene TRBV3-2) combines with J gene TRBJ2-7, with D possibly being TRBD2 (5 bases). Germline V CDR1 and CDR2: LGHDT, YNNKEL (reference sequence). V lost 5 bases and J lost 0, with 11 bases in between. The CDR3 extends over 14 amino acids. The CDR3 loop is CASSKSGSSYEQYF. The DNA for the CDR3 is TGTGCCAGCAGCAAAAGCGGAAGCTCCTACGAGCAGTACTTC.